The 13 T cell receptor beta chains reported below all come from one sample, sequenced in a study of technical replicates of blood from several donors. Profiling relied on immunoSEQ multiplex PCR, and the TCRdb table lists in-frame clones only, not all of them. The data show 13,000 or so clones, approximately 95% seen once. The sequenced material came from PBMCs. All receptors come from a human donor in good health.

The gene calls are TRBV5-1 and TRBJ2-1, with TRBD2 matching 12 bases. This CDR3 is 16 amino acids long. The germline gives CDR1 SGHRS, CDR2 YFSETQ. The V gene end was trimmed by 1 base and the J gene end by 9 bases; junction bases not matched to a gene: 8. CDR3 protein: CASSLYWTSGIGEQFF. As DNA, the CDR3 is TGCGCCAGCAGCTTGTACTGGACTAGCGGGATAGGTGAGCAGTTCTTC.

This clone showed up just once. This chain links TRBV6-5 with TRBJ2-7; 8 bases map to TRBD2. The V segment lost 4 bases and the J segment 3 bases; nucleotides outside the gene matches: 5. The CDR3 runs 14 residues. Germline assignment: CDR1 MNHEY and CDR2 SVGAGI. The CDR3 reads CASSFPGRVYEQYF. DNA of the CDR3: TGTGCCAGCAGTTTTCCCGGGAGGGTCTACGAGCAGTACTTC.

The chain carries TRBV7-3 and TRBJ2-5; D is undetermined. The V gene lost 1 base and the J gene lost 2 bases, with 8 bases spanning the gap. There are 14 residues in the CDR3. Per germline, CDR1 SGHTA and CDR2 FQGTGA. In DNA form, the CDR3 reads TGTGCCAGCAGCTTAAACGCAGTTCAAGAGACCCAGTACTTC. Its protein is CASSLNAVQETQYF. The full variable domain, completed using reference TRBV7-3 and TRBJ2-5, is GAGVSQTPSNKVTEKGKYVELRCDPISGHTALYWYRQSLGQGPEFLIYFQGTGAADDSGLPNDRFFAVRPEGSVSTLKIQRTERGDSAVYLCASSLNAVQETQYFGPGTRLLVL.

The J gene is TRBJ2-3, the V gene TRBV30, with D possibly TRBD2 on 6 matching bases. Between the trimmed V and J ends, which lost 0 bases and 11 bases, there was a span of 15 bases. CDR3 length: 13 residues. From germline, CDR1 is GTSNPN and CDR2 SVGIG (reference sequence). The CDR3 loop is CAWSVRLGAEQYF. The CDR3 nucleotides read TGTGCCTGGAGTGTACGACTAGGTGCGGAGCAGTATTTT. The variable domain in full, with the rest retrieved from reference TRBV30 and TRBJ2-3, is SQTIHQWPATLVQPVGSPLSLECTVEGTSNPNLYWYRQAAGRGLQLLFYSVGIGQISSEVPQNLSASRPQDRQFILSSKKLLLSDSGFYLCAWSVRLGAEQYFGPGTRLTVL.

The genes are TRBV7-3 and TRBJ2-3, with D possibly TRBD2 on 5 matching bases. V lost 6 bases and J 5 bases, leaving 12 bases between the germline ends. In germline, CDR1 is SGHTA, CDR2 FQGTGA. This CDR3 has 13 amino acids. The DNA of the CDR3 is TGTGCCAGCAGTCGGGAAGTCCAAGATACGCAGTATTTT. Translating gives CASSREVQDTQYF. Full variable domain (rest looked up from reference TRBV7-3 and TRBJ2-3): GAGVSQTPSNKVTEKGKYVELRCDPISGHTALYWYRQSLGQGPEFLIYFQGTGAADDSGLPNDRFFAVRPEGSVSTLKIQRTERGDSAVYLCASSREVQDTQYFGPGTRLTVL.

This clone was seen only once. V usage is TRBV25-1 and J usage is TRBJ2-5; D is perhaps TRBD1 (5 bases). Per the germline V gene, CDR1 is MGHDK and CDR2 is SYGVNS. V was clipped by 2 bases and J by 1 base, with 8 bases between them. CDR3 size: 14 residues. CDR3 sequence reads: CASSERGFQETQYF. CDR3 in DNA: TGTGCCAGCAGTGAAAGGGGTTTCCAAGAGACCCAGTACTTC.

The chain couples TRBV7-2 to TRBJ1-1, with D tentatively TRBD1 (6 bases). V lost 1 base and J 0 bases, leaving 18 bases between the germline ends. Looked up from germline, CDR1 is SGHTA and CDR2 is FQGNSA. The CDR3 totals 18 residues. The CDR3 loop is CASSLGDLTGHLNTEAFF. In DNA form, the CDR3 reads TGTGCCAGCAGCTTAGGGGATTTGACGGGACATCTGAACACTGAAGCTTTCTTT.

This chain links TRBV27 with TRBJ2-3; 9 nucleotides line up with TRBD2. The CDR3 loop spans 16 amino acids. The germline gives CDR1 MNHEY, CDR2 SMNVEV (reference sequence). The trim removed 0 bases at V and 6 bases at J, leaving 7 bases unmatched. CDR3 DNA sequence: TGTGCCAGCAGTTTATCATGGCTAGCGGGATCGGATACGCAGTATTTT. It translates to CASSLSWLAGSDTQYF.

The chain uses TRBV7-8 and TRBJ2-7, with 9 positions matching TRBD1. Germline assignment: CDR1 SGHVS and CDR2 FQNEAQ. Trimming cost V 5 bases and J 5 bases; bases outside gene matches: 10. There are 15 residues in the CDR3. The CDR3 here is CASSPYGTGTHEQYF. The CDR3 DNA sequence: TGTGCCAGCAGCCCTTACGGGACAGGGACCCACGAGCAGTACTTC.

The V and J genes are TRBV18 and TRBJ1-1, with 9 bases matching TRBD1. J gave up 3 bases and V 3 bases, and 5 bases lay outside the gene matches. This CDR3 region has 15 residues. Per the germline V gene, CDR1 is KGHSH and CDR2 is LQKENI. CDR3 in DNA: TGTGCCAGCTCACCTGGGACAGGGCAGTACACTGAAGCTTTCTTT. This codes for CASSPGTGQYTEAFF.

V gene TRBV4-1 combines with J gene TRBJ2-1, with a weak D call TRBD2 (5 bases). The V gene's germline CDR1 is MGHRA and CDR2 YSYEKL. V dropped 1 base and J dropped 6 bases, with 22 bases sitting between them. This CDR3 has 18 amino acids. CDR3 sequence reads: CASSQGILRALAGNEQFF. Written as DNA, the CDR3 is TGCGCCAGCAGCCAAGGAATTTTGCGGGCGCTAGCTGGCAATGAGCAGTTCTTC.

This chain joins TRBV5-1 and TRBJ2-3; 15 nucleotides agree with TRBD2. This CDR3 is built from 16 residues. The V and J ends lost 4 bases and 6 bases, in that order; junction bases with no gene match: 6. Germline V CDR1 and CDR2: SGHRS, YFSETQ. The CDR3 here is CASSPGTSGRSDTQYF. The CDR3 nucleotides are TGCGCCAGCAGCCCGGGGACTAGCGGGAGGTCTGATACGCAGTATTTT.

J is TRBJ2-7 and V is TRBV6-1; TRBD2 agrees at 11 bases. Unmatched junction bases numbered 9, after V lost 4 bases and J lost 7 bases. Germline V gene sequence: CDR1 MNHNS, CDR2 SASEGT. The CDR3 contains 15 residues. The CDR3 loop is CASSARLAGLSEQYF. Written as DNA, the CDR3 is TGTGCCAGCAGTGCCCGACTAGCGGGGTTGAGTGAGCAGTACTTC.